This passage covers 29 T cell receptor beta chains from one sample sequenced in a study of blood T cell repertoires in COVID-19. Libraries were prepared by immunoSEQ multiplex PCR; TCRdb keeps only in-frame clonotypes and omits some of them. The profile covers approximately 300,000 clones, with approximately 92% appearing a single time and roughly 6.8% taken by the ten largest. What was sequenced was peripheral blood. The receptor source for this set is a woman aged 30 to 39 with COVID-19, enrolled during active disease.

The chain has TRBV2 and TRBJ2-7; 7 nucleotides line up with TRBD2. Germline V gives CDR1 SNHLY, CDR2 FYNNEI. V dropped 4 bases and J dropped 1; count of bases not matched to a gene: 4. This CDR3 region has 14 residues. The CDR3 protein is CASSVSRESYEQYF. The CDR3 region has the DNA TGTGCCAGCAGTGTTTCGCGGGAGTCCTACGAGCAGTACTTC.

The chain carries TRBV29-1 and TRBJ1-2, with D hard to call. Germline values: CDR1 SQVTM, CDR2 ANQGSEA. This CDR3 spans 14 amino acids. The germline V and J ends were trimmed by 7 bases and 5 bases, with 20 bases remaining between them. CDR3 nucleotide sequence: TGCAGCGCCGTCGAAGCGGGCGCGATTTATGGCTACACCTTC. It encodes CSAVEAGAIYGYTF.

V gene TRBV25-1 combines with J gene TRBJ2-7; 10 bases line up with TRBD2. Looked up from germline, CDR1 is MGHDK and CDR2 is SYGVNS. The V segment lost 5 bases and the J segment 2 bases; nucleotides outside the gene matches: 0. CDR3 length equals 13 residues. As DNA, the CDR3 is TGTGCCAGCAGTACTAGCGGGGCCTACGAGCAGTACTTC. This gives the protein CASSTSGAYEQYF.

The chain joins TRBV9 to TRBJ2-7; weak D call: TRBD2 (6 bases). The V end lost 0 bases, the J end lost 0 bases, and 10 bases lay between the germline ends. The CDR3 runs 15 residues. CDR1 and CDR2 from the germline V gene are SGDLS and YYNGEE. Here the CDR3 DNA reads TGTGCCAGCAGCGTAGAGGGTAGCGGCTCCTACGAGCAGTACTTC. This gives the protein CASSVEGSGSYEQYF.

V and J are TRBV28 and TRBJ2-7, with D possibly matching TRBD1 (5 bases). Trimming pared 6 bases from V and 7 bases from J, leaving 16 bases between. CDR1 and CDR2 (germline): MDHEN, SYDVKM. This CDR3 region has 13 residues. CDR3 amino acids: CASRGRVKGEQYF. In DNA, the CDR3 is TGTGCCAGCAGGGGCAGGGTGAAAGGGGAGCAGTACTTC. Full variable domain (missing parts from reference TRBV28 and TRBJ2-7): DVKVTQSSRYLVKRTGEKVFLECVQDMDHENMFWYRQDPGLGLRLIYFSYDVKMKEKGDIPEGYSVSREKKERFSLILESASTNQTSMYLCASRGRVKGEQYFGPGTRLTVT.

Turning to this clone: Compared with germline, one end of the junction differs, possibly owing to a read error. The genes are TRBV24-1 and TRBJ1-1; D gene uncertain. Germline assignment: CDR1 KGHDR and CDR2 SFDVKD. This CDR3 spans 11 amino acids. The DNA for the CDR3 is TGTGCCACCAAAATCCCCCCCGGTCGCATCTTT. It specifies CATKIPPGRIF.

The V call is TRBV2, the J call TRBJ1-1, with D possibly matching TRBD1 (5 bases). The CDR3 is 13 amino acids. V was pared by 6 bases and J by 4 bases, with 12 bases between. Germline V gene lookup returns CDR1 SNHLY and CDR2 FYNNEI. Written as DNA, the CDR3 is TGTGCCAGCAGGGGGCGGTGGGGCACTGAAGCTTTCTTT. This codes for CASRGRWGTEAFF. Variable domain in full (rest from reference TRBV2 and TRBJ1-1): EPEVTQTPSHQVTQMGQEVILRCVPISNHLYFYWYRQILGQKVEFLVSFYNNEISEKSEIFDDQFSVERPDGSNFTLKIRSTKLEDSAMYFCASRGRWGTEAFFGQGTRLTVV.

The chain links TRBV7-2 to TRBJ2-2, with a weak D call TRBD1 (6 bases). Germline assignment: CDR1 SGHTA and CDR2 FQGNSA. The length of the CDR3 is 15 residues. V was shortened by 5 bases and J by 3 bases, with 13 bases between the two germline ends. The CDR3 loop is CASSRGQRDTGELFF. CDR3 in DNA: TGTGCCAGCAGCCGCGGACAGAGGGACACCGGGGAGCTGTTTTTT.

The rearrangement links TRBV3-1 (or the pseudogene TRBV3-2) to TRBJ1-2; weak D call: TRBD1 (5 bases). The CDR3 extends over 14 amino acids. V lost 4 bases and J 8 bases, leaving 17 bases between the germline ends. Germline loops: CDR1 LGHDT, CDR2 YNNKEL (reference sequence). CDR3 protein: CASSPFGGGKGYTF. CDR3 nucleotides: TGTGCCAGCAGCCCCTTCGGGGGGGGGAAAGGCTACACCTTC.

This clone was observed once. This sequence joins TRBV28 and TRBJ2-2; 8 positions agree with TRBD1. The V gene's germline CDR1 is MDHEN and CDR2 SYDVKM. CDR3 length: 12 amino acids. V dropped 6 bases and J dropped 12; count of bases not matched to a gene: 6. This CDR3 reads CASRPGQGKLFF. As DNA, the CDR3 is TGTGCCAGCAGACCAGGACAGGGAAAGCTGTTTTTT.

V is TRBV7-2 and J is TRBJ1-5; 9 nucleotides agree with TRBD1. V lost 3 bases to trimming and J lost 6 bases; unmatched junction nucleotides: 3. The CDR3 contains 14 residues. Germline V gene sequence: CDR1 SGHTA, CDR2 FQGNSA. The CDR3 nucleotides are TGTGCCAGCAGCTTTAGGGACAGGGCTCAGCCCCAGCATTTT. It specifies CASSFRDRAQPQHF.

The DNA for the CDR3 is TGCAGTGCTAGTTCGGGGGGACAAGAGACCCAGTACTTC. It codes for CSASSGGQETQYF. The chain links TRBV20-1 to TRBJ2-5, with TRBD2 matching 7 bases. The CDR3 length is 13 residues. The V gene's germline CDR1 is DFQATT and CDR2 SNEGSKA (reference sequence). Unmatched junction bases numbered 3, after V lost 3 bases and J lost 2 bases.

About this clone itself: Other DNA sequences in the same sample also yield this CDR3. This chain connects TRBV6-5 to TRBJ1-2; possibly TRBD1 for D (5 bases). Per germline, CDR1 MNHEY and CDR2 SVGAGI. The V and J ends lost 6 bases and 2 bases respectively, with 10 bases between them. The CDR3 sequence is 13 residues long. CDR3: CASSYDRNYGYTF. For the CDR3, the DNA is TGTGCCAGCAGCTACGACAGAAACTATGGCTACACCTTC.

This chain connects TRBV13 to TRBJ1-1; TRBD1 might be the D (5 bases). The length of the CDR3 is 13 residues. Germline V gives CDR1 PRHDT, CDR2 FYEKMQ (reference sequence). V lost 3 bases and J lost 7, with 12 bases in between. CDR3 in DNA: TGTGCCAGCAGCTTTGCAGGGAACCTTGAAGCTTTCTTT. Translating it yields CASSFAGNLEAFF.

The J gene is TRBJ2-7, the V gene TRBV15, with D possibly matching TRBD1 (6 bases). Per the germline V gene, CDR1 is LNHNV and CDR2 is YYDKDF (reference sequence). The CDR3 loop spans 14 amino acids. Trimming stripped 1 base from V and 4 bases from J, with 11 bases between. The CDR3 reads CATSRGRTAYEQYF. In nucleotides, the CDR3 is TGTGCCACCAGCAGAGGAAGGACAGCTTACGAGCAGTACTTC.

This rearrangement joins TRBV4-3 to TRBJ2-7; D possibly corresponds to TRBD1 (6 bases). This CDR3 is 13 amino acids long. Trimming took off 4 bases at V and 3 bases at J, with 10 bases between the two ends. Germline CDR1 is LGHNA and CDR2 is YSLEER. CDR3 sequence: CASSPFRGYEQYF. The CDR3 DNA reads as TGCGCCAGCAGCCCCTTCAGGGGCTACGAGCAGTACTTC.

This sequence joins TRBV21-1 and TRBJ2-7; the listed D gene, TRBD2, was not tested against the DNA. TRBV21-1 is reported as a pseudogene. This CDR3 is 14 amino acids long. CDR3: CASGLGGNSYEQYF. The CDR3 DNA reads TGTGCCAGCGGTCTGGGCGGGAACTCCTACGAGCAGTACTTC.

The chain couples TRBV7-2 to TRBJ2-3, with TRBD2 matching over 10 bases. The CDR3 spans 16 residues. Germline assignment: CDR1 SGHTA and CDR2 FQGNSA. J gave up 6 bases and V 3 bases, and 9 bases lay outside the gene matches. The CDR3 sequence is CASSFRLGLALDTQYF. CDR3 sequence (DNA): TGTGCCAGCAGCTTTAGACTGGGACTAGCGCTTGATACGCAGTATTTT.

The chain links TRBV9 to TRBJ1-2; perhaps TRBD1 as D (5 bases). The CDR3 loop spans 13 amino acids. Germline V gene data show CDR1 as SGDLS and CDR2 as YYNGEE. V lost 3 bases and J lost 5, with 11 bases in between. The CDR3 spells CASSEEGEYGYTF. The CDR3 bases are TGTGCCAGCAGCGAAGAAGGGGAATATGGCTACACCTTC.

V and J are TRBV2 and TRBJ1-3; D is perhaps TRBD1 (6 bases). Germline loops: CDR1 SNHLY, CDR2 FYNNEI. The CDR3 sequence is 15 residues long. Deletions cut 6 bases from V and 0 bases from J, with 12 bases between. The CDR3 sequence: CASSTGQLSGNTIYF. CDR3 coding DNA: TGTGCCAGCAGCACGGGACAACTCTCTGGAAACACCATATATTTT.

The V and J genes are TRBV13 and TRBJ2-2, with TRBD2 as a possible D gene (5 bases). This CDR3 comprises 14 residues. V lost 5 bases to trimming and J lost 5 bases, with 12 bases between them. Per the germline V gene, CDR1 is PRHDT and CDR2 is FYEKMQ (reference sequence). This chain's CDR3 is CASSAHLATGELFF. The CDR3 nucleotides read TGTGCCAGCAGCGCCCACCTAGCTACCGGGGAGCTGTTTTTT.

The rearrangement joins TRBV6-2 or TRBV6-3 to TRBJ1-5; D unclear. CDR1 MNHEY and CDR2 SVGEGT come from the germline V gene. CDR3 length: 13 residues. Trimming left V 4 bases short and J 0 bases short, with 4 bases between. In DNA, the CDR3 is TGTGCCAGCAGTTTGGCTAGCAATCAGCCCCAGCATTTT. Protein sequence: CASSLASNQPQHF.

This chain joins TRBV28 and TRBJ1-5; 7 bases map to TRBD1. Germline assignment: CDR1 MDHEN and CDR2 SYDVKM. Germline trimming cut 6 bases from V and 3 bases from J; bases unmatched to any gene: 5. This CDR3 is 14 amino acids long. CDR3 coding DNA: TGTGCCAGCAGCCGGACAGGCCTCAATCAGCCCCAGCATTTT. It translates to CASSRTGLNQPQHF.

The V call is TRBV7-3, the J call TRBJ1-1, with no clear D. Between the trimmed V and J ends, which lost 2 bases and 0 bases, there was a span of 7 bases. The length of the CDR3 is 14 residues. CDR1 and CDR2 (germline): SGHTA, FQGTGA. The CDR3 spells CASSLSEVNTEAFF. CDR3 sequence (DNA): TGTGCCAGCAGCTTATCGGAGGTGAACACTGAAGCTTTCTTT.

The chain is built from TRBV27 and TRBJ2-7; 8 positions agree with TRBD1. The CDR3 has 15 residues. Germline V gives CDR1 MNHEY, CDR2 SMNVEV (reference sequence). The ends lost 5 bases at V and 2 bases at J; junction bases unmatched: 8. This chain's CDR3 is CASSNGGQVPYEQYF. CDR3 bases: TGTGCCAGCAGTAATGGGGGACAGGTGCCCTACGAGCAGTACTTC.

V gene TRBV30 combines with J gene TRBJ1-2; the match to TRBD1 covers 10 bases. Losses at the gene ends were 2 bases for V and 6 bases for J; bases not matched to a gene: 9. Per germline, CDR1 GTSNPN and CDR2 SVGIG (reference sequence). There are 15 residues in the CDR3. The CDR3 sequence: CAWSIPGQGIDGYTF. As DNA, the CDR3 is TGTGCCTGGAGTATTCCGGGACAGGGGATTGATGGCTACACCTTC. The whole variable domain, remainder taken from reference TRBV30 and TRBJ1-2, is SQTIHQWPATLVQPVGSPLSLECTVEGTSNPNLYWYRQAAGRGLQLLFYSVGIGQISSEVPQNLSASRPQDRQFILSSKKLLLSDSGFYLCAWSIPGQGIDGYTFGSGTRLTVV.

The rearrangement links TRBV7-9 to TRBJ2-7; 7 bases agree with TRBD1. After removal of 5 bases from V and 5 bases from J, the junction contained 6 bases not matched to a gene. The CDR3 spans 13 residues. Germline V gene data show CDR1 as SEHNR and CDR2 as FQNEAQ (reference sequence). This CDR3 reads CASSLGTVNEQYF. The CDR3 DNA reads TGTGCCAGCAGCCTCGGGACAGTTAACGAGCAGTACTTC.

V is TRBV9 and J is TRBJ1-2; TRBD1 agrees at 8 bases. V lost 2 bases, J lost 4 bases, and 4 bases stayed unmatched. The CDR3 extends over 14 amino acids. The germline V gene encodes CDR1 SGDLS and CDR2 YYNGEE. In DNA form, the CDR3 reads TGTGCCAGCAGCGTCTCCGACAGGGGCTATGGCTACACCTTC. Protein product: CASSVSDRGYGYTF.

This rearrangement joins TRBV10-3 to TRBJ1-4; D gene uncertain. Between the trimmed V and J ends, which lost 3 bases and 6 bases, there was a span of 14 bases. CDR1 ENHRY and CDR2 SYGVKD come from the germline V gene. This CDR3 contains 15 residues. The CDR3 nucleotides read TGTGCCATCAGTGATCCGGGAGACACGGATGAAAAACTGTTTTTT. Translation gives CAISDPGDTDEKLFF.